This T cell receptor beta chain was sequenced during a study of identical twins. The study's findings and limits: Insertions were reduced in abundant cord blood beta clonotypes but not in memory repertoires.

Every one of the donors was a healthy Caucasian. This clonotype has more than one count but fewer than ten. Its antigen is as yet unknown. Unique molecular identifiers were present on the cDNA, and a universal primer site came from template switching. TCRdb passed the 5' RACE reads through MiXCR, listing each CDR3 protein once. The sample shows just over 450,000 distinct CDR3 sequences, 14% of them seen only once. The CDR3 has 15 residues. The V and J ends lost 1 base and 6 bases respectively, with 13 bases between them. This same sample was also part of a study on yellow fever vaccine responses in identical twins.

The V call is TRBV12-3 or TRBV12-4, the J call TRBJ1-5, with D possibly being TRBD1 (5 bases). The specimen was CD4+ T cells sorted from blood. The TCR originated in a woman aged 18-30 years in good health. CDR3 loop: CASSLVRVGTQPQHF. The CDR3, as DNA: TGTGCCAGCAGTTTAGTCAGGGTGGGGACTCAGCCCCAGCATTTT.